Following are 9 T cell receptor beta chains from one sample sequenced in a study of blood T cell repertoires in COVID-19. The method was immunoSEQ multiplex PCR; TCRdb's version includes in-frame clones alone and lacks a portion of them. Of 200,000 to 250,000 clones listed, 88% were seen once; the top ten hold 3% to 4%. The sample consisted of PBMCs or T cells enriched from blood (not recorded which). These receptors were obtained from a woman younger than 45 who had been exposed to COVID-19.

The chain links TRBV11-2 to TRBJ2-1, with D tentatively TRBD2 (7 bases). The germline V and J ends were trimmed by 5 bases and 10 bases, with 24 bases remaining between them. Looked up from germline, CDR1 is SGHAT and CDR2 is FQNNGV. The CDR3 contains 16 residues. CDR3 bases: TGTGCCAGCAGCACCCGAGGAGGACTGGGAGGGGGAGAGCAGTTCTTC. This translates into CASSTRGGLGGGEQFF.

The rearrangement uses TRBV6-5 and TRBJ2-1; 11 positions match TRBD2. The germline CDR1 and CDR2 sequences are MNHEY and SVGAGI. The CDR3 runs to 15 residues. J lost 5 bases, V lost 6 bases, and 6 bases had no gene match. The chain's CDR3 is CASSQKTSGNNEQFF. CDR3 DNA sequence: TGTGCCAGCAGCCAAAAGACTAGCGGGAACAATGAGCAGTTCTTC.

The rearrangement links TRBV19 to TRBJ2-1; weak D call: TRBD1 (6 bases). V gave up 3 bases and J gave up 5 bases, with 14 bases separating them. The CDR3 loop spans 15 amino acids. The germline V gene has CDR1 LNHDA and CDR2 SQIVND (reference sequence). The CDR3 loop reads CASSMGSGVDNEQFF. DNA for the CDR3: TGTGCCAGTAGTATGGGGTCAGGGGTCGACAATGAGCAGTTCTTC.

The rearrangement joins TRBV30 to TRBJ2-5, with D possibly matching TRBD1 (6 bases). Germline V gives CDR1 GTSNPN, CDR2 SVGIG (reference sequence). This CDR3 has 12 residues. V was trimmed by 1 base and J by 5 bases, leaving 8 bases between them. The CDR3 protein is CAWSDREETQYF. CDR3 nucleotides: TGTGCCTGGAGTGACAGGGAGGAGACCCAGTACTTC.

V gene TRBV30 combines with J gene TRBJ2-1, with D tentatively TRBD2 (6 bases). Germline-derived CDR1 and CDR2 are GTSNPN and SVGIG (reference sequence). Trimming took off 0 bases at V and 3 bases at J, with 15 bases between the two ends. The CDR3 length is 16 residues. This chain's CDR3 is CAWSVWLADLYNEQFF. As DNA, the CDR3 is TGTGCCTGGAGTGTCTGGTTAGCGGACCTCTACAATGAGCAGTTCTTC.

V is TRBV6-5 and J is TRBJ1-4; TRBD1 might be the D (5 bases). This CDR3 comprises 15 residues. The germline V and J ends were trimmed by 7 bases and 3 bases, with 15 bases remaining between them. In germline, CDR1 is MNHEY, CDR2 SVGAGI. CDR3 in amino acids: CASTEMGGANEKLFF. The CDR3 DNA follows: TGTGCCAGCACCGAGATGGGGGGAGCTAATGAAAAACTGTTTTTT.

In its sample, this clone was seen a few times. The chain carries TRBV3-1 (or the pseudogene TRBV3-2) and TRBJ1-1; D perhaps matches TRBD1 (6 bases). The CDR3 consists of 14 residues. V was clipped by 3 bases and J by 6 bases, with 14 bases between them. The germline V gene has CDR1 LGHDT and CDR2 YNNKEL (reference sequence). The CDR3 DNA reads as TGTGCCAGCAGCCACGGGGGGGGCGCGTCTGAAGCTTTCTTT. Translating gives CASSHGGGASEAFF.

The chain is built from TRBV2 and TRBJ2-7; tentative D call: TRBD1 (5 bases). V lost 5 bases and J 7 bases, leaving 15 bases between the germline ends. CDR3 length: 13 amino acids. CDR1 is SNHLY and CDR2 is FYNNEI in the germline V gene. This CDR3 is CASSWQGPWEQYF. The CDR3 nucleotides read TGTGCCAGCAGTTGGCAGGGTCCATGGGAGCAGTACTTC.

The V gene is TRBV5-1, the J gene TRBJ2-1; TRBD1 is a possible D gene (5 bases). The germline V and J ends were trimmed by 1 base and 4 bases, with 6 bases remaining between them. The CDR3 sequence is 13 residues long. Germline CDR1 and CDR2: SGHRS and YFSETQ. The CDR3 sequence is CASSLQGYNEQFF. CDR3 DNA: TGCGCCAGCAGCTTGCAGGGTTACAATGAGCAGTTCTTC. The entire variable domain, with the rest obtained from reference TRBV5-1 and TRBJ2-1, is as follows: KAGVTQTPRYLIKTRGQQVTLSCSPISGHRSVSWYQQTPGQGLQFLFEYFSETQRNKGNFPGRFSGRQFSNSRSEMNVSTLELGDSALYLCASSLQGYNEQFFGPGTRLTVL.